The sequence of this T cell receptor (beta chain) was determined in a study of cytomegalovirus exposure and HLA in healthy donors. General study points: Presence/absence results assume similar sequencing depth per donor, which may not hold. No immune exposure information besides CMV serostatus was available.

As for this clone: The target antigen is unknown.

The germline CDR1 and CDR2 sequences are MNHNY and SVGAGI (reference sequence). V was clipped by 3 bases and J by 15 bases; unmatched bases: 5. The CDR3 spans 11 residues. 60 Vbeta and 13 Jbeta primers were used in PCR. Libraries were prepared by immunoSEQ multiplex PCR; TCRdb keeps only in-frame clonotypes and omits some of them. Here the sample spans some 150,000 clones, approximately 79% being singletons. Healthy bone marrow donors made up the donor group. This chain joins TRBV6-6 and TRBJ2-1; 7 bases line up with TRBD2. The source is a woman aged 30 to 39 in good health and CMV-seronegative. Sequenced input: PBMCs. For the CDR3, the DNA is TGTGCCAGCAGTTATACTAGCGTGTGGTTCTTC. Amino acid sequence: CASSYTSVWFF.